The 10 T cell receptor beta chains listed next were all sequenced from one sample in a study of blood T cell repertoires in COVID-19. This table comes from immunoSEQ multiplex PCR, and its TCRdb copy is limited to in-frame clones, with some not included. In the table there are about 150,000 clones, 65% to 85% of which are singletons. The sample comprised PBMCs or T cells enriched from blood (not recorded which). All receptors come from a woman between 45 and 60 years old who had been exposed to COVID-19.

In DNA form, the CDR3 reads TGTGCCAGCAGTTACCCGGAGGGAGGCTACACCTTC. Protein product: CASSYPEGGYTF. V gene TRBV6-6 combines with J gene TRBJ1-2; D is undetermined. Germline V gene data show CDR1 as MNHNY and CDR2 as SVGAGI (reference sequence). The CDR3 loop spans 12 amino acids. Between the trimmed V and J ends, which lost 2 bases and 8 bases, there was a span of 9 bases.

The CDR3 nucleotides read TGCAGTGCTAGTTCGGGGGTAGCTTTCTTT. Protein sequence: CSASSGVAFF. V usage is TRBV20-1 and J usage is TRBJ1-1; TRBD1 might be the D (5 bases). This CDR3 contains 10 residues. Deletions cut 3 bases from V and 10 bases from J, with 9 bases between. Per the germline V gene, CDR1 is DFQATT and CDR2 is SNEGSKA (reference sequence).

CDR3 region: CASSPRGQGYGYTF. Here the CDR3 DNA reads TGTGCCAGCTCACCGAGGGGGCAGGGCTATGGCTACACCTTC. V usage is TRBV18 and J usage is TRBJ1-2, with 7 positions matching TRBD1. V lost 3 bases to trimming and J lost 4 bases; unmatched junction nucleotides: 5. The CDR3 contains 14 residues. Germline CDR1 KGHSH, CDR2 LQKENI.

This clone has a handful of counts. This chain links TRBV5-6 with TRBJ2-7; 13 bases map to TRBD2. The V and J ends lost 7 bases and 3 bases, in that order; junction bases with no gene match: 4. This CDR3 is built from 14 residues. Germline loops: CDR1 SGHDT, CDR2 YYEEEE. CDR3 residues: CASLLAGGVYEQYF. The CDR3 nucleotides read TGTGCCAGCCTACTAGCGGGAGGGGTCTACGAGCAGTACTTC.

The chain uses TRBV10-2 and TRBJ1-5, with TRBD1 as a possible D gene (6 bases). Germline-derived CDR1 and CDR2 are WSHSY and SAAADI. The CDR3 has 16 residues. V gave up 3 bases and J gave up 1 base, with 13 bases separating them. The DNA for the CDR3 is TGCGCCAGCAGTGACCAGACAGGCTTAAGCAATCAGCCCCAGCATTTT. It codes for CASSDQTGLSNQPQHF.

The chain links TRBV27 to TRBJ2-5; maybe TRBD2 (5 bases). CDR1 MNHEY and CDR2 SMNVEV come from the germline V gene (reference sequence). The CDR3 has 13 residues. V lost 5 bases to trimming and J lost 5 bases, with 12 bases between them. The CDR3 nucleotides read TGTGCCAGCAGTCCCTCTAGGAGGGAGACCCAGTACTTC. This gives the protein CASSPSRRETQYF.

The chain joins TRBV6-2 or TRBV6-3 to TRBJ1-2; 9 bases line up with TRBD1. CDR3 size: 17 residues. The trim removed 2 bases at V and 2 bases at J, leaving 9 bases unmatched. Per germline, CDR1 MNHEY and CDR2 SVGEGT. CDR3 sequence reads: CASSYERGQGENYGYTF. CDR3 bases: TGTGCCAGCAGTTACGAAAGGGGACAGGGAGAGAACTATGGCTACACCTTC.

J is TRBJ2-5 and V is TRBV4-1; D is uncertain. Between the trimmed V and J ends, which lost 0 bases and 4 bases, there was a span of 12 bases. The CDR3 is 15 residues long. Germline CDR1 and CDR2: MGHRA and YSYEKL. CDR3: CASSQEGSPTETQYF. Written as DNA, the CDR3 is TGCGCCAGCAGCCAAGAGGGTAGCCCCACAGAGACCCAGTACTTC.

The CDR3 protein is CASSQRPSGVQETQYF. The CDR3 bases are TGTGCCAGCAGCCAGAGACCTAGCGGGGTACAAGAGACCCAGTACTTC. The chain recombines TRBV4-2 with TRBJ2-5; 9 nucleotides align to TRBD2. Germline values: CDR1 LGHNA, CDR2 YNFKEQ. The V segment lost 3 bases and the J segment 2 bases; nucleotides outside the gene matches: 7. The CDR3 runs 16 residues.

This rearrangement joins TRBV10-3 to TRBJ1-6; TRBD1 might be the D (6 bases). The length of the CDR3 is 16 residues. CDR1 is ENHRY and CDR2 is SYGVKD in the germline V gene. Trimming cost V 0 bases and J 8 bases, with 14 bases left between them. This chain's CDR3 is CAISESMQGQDSPLHF. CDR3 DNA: TGTGCCATCAGTGAGTCGATGCAGGGGCAGGATTCACCCCTCCACTTT.